The 16 T cell receptor beta chains presented below share a single source sample, sequenced in a study of T cells expressing NK-cell markers. TCRdb derives one entry per CDR3 protein from the 5' RACE reads, leaving out DNA. The sample holds about 550,000 distinct CDR3 sequences. Sequencing was carried out using blood T cells: a sorted CD56 or NKG2C T cell subset, CD4+ or CD8+ T cells, or bulk PBMC T cells (not recorded which). The receptors derive from a man aged 18 to 29 in good health.

The chain joins TRBV7-9 to TRBJ2-2. Germline CDR1 reads SEHNR; CDR2 reads FQNEAQ (reference sequence). The CDR3 covers 17 residues. The CDR3 here is CASGPSGTYANTGELFF.

The rearrangement uses TRBV7-6 and TRBJ1-4; TCRdb gives TRBD1 as the D gene, but with no DNA this cannot be confirmed. This CDR3 region has 13 residues. Germline V gene data show CDR1 as SGHVS and CDR2 as FNYEAQ. The CDR3 loop is CASSPPAGEKLFF. Full variable domain (remainder filled in from reference TRBV7-6 and TRBJ1-4): GAGVSQSPRYKVTKRGQDVALRCDPISGHVSLYWYRQALGQGPEFLTYFNYEAQQDKSGLPNDRFSAERPEGSISTLTIQRTEQRDSAMYRCASSPPAGEKLFFGSGTQLSVL.

The gene calls are TRBV28 and TRBJ2-1; TCRdb outputs TRBD1, but without DNA this stays unchecked. The CDR3 totals 12 residues. The germline V gene encodes CDR1 MDHEN and CDR2 SYDVKM. The CDR3 spells CASRDPGTSQFF. The full variable domain, its missing parts supplied by reference TRBV28 and TRBJ2-1, is DVKVTQSSRYLVKRTGEKVFLECVQDMDHENMFWYRQDPGLGLRLIYFSYDVKMKEKGDIPEGYSVSREKKERFSLILESASTNQTSMYLCASRDPGTSQFFGPGTRLTVL.

This rearrangement joins TRBV25-1 to TRBJ2-3. The CDR3 loop spans 11 amino acids. Per the germline V gene, CDR1 is MGHDK and CDR2 is SYGVNS. CDR3 sequence: CASIWGDTQYF.

The genes are TRBV12-3 or TRBV12-4 and TRBJ1-4. The CDR3 has 14 amino acids. The CDR3: CASSFGAIPEKLFF.

This sequence joins TRBV10-3 and TRBJ2-5; TCRdb reports TRBD1, a call that lacks DNA to check it against. The germline gives CDR1 ENHRY, CDR2 SYGVKD. This CDR3 is built from 14 residues. The chain's CDR3 is CAISESEGRETQYF.

The chain combines TRBV11-2 with TRBJ1-1; TCRdb's assignment of TRBD1 cannot be checked, as there is no DNA. Germline CDR1 SGHAT, CDR2 FQNNGV. The CDR3 contains 21 residues. CDR3 residues: CASSFSGPRARGLILNTEAFF.

The V gene is TRBV20-1, the J gene TRBJ2-3; TCRdb picks TRBD2, but there is no DNA to check that call. CDR3 length equals 18 residues. CDR1 and CDR2 (germline): DFQATT, SNEGSKA (reference sequence). CDR3 residues: CSARDRGRPNKRTDTQYF.

V gene TRBV20-1 combines with J gene TRBJ2-1; absent DNA, TCRdb's TRBD2 call cannot be checked. CDR3 length: 14 amino acids. Looked up from germline, CDR1 is DFQATT and CDR2 is SNEGSKA (reference sequence). CDR3 protein: CSAISGSLGNEQFF.

The chain carries TRBV7-6 and TRBJ2-5; the D gene TCRdb calls, TRBD1, cannot be checked with no DNA. The CDR3 spans 15 residues. CDR1 is SGHVS, CDR2 FNYEAQ, per germline. The CDR3 here is CASSSNPGRQETQYF.

The chain joins TRBV29-1 to TRBJ1-1. The CDR3 consists of 12 residues. CDR1 is SQVTM, CDR2 ANQGSEA, per germline. The CDR3 spells CSVMSMNTEAFF. The entire variable domain, with the rest obtained from reference TRBV29-1 and TRBJ1-1, is as follows: SAVISQKPSRDICQRGTSLTIQCQVDSQVTMMFWYRQQPGQSLTLIATANQGSEATYESGFVIDKFPISRPNLTFSTLTVSNMSPEDSSIYLCSVMSMNTEAFFGQGTRLTVV.

The chain employs TRBV5-5 and TRBJ1-6. This CDR3 has 15 amino acids. Germline CDR1 SGHKS, CDR2 YYEKEE (reference sequence). The CDR3 is CASSSTRGDNSPLHF.

The chain has TRBV5-1 and TRBJ2-1; the TCRdb call, TRBD2, lacks DNA for checking. This CDR3 has 16 residues. Germline V gene lookup returns CDR1 SGHRS and CDR2 YFSETQ. This chain's CDR3 is CASSIRTSGIANEQFF.

The chain employs TRBV4-1 and TRBJ1-6; TCRdb's D call, TRBD1, is unchecked because there is no DNA. Germline-derived CDR1 and CDR2 are MGHRA and YSYEKL. This CDR3 spans 19 amino acids. This chain's CDR3 is CASSQDPEGQFSYNSPLHF.

The chain employs TRBV5-1 and TRBJ2-6; TCRdb proposes TRBD2, but this gene call is untestable without DNA. The CDR3 loop spans 18 amino acids. CDR1 is SGHRS and CDR2 is YFSETQ in the germline V gene. CDR3 sequence reads: CASSLDIVGLGGANVLTF.

The chain couples TRBV7-8 to TRBJ2-1. CDR1 and CDR2 from the germline V gene are SGHVS and FQNEAQ. The CDR3 length is 16 residues. The CDR3 protein is CASSLSVESSYNEQFF.